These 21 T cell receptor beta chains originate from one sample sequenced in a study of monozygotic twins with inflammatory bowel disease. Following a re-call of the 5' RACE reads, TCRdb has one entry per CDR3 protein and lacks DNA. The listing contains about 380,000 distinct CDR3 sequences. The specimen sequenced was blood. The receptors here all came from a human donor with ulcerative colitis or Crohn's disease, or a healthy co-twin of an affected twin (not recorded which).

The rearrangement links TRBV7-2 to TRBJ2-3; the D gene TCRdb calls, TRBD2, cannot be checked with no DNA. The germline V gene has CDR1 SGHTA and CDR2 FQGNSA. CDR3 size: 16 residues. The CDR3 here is CASSLSGLAAGDTQYF.

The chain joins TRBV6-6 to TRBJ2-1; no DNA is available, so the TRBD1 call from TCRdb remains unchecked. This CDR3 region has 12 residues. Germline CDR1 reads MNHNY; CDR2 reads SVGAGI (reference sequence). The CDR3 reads CATATGYPRGFF.

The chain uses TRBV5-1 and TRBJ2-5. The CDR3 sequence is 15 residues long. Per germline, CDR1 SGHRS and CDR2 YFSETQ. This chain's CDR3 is CASSFQLAEQETQYF.

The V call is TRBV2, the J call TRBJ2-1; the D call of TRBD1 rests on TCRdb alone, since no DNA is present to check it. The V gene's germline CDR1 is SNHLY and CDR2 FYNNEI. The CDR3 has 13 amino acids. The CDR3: CASSGQVGNEQFF.

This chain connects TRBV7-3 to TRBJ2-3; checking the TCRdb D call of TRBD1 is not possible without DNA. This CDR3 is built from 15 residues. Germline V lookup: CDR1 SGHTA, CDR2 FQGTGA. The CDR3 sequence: CASSLSPLAADTQYF.

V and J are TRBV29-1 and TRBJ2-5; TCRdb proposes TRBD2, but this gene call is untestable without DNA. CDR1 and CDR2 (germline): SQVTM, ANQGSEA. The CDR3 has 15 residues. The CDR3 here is CSAPTSGGPLETQYF.

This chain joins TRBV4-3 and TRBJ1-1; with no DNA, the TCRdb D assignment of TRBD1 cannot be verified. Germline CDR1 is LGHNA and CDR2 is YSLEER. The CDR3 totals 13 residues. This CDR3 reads CASSQSQGMGAFF.

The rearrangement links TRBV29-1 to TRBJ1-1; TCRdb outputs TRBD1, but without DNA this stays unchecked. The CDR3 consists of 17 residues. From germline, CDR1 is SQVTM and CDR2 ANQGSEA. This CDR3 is CSVVGLGDSPSNTEAFF.

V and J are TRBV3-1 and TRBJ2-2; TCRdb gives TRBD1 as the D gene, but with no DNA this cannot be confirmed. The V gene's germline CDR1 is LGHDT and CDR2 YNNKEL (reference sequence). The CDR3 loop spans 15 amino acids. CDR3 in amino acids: CASSRPGQGTGELFF.

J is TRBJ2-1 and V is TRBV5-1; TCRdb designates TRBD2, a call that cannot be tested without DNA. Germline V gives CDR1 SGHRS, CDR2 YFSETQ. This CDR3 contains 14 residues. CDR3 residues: CASAKALPYNEQFF. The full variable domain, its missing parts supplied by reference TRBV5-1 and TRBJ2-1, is KAGVTQTPRYLIKTRGQQVTLSCSPISGHRSVSWYQQTPGQGLQFLFEYFSETQRNKGNFPGRFSGRQFSNSRSEMNVSTLELGDSALYLCASAKALPYNEQFFGPGTRLTVL.

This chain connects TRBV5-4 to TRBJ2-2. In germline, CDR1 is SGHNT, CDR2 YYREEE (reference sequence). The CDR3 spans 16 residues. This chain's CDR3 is CGSSGISTGNTGELFF.

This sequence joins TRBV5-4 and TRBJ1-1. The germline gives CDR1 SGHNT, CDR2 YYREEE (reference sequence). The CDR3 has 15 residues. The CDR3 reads CASSLGGQENTEAFF.

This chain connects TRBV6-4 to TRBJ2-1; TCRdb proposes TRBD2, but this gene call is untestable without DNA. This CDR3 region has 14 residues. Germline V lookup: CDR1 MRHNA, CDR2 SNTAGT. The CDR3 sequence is CASSGSPSKDEQFF.

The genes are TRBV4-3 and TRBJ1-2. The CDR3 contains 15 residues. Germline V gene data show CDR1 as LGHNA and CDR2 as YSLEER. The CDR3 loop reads CASSQGAQGDYGYTF.

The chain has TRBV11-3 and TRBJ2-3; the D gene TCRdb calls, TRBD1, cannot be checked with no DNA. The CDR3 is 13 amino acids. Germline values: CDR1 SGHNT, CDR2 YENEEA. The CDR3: CASSNQGGDTQYF.

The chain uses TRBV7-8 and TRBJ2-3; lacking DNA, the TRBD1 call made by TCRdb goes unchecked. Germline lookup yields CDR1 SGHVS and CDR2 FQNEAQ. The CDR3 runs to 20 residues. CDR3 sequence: CASSPSKGTGTGSLTDTQYF.

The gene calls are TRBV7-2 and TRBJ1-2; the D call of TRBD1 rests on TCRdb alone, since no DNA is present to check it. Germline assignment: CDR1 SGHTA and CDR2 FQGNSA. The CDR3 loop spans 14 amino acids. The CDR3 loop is CASSSGQGRNGYTF.

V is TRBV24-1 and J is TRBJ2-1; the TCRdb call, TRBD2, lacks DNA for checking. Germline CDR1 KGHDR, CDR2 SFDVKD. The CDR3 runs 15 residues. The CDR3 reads CATSDPLEKYNEQFF.

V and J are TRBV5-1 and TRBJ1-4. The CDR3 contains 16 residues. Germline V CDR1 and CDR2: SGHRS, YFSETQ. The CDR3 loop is CASSFGPSATNEKLFF.

CDR3 region: CASSPRLAGGADTQYF. This sequence joins TRBV7-2 and TRBJ2-3; TCRdb outputs TRBD2, but without DNA this stays unchecked. Germline V gives CDR1 SGHTA, CDR2 FQGNSA. This CDR3 is built from 16 residues.

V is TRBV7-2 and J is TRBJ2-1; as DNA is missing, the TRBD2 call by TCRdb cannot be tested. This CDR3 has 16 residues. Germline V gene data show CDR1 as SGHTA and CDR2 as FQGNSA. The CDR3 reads CASSPKGTSPYNEQFF.